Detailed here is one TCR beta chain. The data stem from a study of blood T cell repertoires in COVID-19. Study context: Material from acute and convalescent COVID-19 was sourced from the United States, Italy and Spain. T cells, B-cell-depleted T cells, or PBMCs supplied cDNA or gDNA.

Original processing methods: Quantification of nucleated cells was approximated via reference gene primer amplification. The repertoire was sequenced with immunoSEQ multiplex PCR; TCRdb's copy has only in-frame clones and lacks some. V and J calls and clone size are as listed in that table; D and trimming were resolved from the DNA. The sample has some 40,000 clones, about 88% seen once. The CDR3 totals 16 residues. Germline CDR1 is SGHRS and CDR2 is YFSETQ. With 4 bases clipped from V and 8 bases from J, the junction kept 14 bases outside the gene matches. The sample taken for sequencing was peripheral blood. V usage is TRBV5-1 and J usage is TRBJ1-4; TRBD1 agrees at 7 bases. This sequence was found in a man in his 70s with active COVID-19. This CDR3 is CASSQGTVGLNEKLFF. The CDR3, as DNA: TGCGCCAGCAGCCAGGGGACAGTGGGGTTAAACGAAAAACTGTTTTTT.